The 13 T cell receptor beta chains in this list originate from one sample, sequenced in a study of blood T cell repertoires in COVID-19. Clones were sequenced by immunoSEQ multiplex PCR, and TCRdb holds only the in-frame ones, with some missing. Of about 99,000 clones listed, around nine tenths are singletons. The sequenced material came from peripheral blood. Receptors were obtained from a human donor in a cohort sampled during active COVID-19.

This rearrangement joins TRBV7-3 to TRBJ1-2; 12 positions agree with TRBD1. Germline assignment: CDR1 SGHTA and CDR2 FQGTGA. The CDR3 has 16 residues. Trimming removed 5 bases from V and 8 bases from J; junction bases left unmatched: 12. The CDR3 spells CASSPDRDRGLGGYTF. DNA for the CDR3: TGTGCCAGCAGCCCTGACCGGGACAGGGGGCTTGGCGGCTACACCTTC.

This clone was observed a few times. This chain uses TRBV27 with TRBJ1-5; 7 bases are a match to TRBD1. Per the germline V gene, CDR1 is MNHEY and CDR2 is SMNVEV (reference sequence). J lost 1 base, V lost 3 bases, and 3 bases had no gene match. The CDR3 has 15 residues. Here the CDR3 DNA reads TGTGCCAGCAGTTTCCACAGGGGAAGCAATCAGCCCCAGCATTTT. It yields the protein CASSFHRGSNQPQHF.

The chain is built from TRBV29-1 and TRBJ1-2; no firm D call. V was shortened by 6 bases and J by 3 bases, with 8 bases between the two germline ends. Germline V gene sequence: CDR1 SQVTM, CDR2 ANQGSEA. This CDR3 region has 11 residues. The CDR3: CSVTEYYGYTF. CDR3 coding DNA: TGCAGCGTCACAGAGTACTATGGCTACACCTTC.

The genes are TRBV10-3 and TRBJ2-4, with a tentative D call TRBD1 (6 bases). This CDR3 is 16 amino acids long. Germline assignment: CDR1 ENHRY and CDR2 SYGVKD. The V and J ends lost 3 bases and 0 bases respectively, with 12 bases between them. CDR3 sequence reads: CAISDGQSLAKNIQYF. DNA of the CDR3: TGTGCCATCAGTGATGGACAGTCTTTAGCCAAAAACATTCAGTACTTC.

The chain uses TRBV5-1 and TRBJ2-2, with D tentatively TRBD1 (5 bases). The CDR3 is made up of 16 amino acids. Germline V lookup: CDR1 SGHRS, CDR2 YFSETQ. Trimming took 5 bases from V and 5 from J, leaving 19 bases between them. CDR3 in DNA: TGCGCCAGCAGTTTCCCTTCAGCTAGGGGTACCGGGGAGCTGTTTTTT. It encodes CASSFPSARGTGELFF.

The chain has TRBV14 and TRBJ1-1; TRBD1 is a possible D gene (5 bases). The CDR3 extends over 15 amino acids. Germline loops: CDR1 SGHDN, CDR2 FVKESK. Trimming stripped 4 bases from V and 5 bases from J, with 17 bases between. The CDR3 sequence: CASSRDGTRSTEAFF. The CDR3 coding sequence is TGTGCCAGCAGCCGTGACGGGACTCGAAGTACTGAAGCTTTCTTT.

The chain uses TRBV11-3 and TRBJ2-3; 9 bases line up with TRBD2. There are 13 residues in the CDR3. Trimming at V came to 5 bases and at J to 6 bases, leaving 3 bases not matched to a gene. Germline-derived CDR1 and CDR2 are SGHNT and YENEEA. CDR3 in DNA: TGTGCCAGCAGCCCAGGACTAGCGGATACGCAGTATTTT. This encodes CASSPGLADTQYF.

The chain is built from TRBV21-1 and TRBJ2-4; no check of the table's D call, TRBD2, against the DNA was made. TRBV21-1 constitutes a pseudogene. CDR3 length: 19 amino acids. The CDR3 protein is CASSKGLTSGHVAKNIQYF. In nucleotides, the CDR3 is TGTGCCAGCAGCAAAGGGCTGACTAGCGGACACGTAGCCAAAAACATTCAGTACTTC.

This sequence joins TRBV4-1 and TRBJ1-5, with D perhaps TRBD1 (5 bases). The CDR3 extends over 16 amino acids. CDR1 and CDR2 (germline): MGHRA, YSYEKL. Between the trimmed V and J ends, which lost 1 base and 3 bases, there was a span of 13 bases. The DNA of the CDR3 is TGCGCCAGCAGCCAAGGATGGGGGGGTCCCAATCAGCCCCAGCATTTT. This codes for CASSQGWGGPNQPQHF.

The rearrangement joins TRBV18 to TRBJ2-2; TRBD2 might be the D (6 bases). Germline CDR1 and CDR2: KGHSH and LQKENI. V was shortened by 2 bases and J by 0 bases, with 13 bases between the two germline ends. This CDR3 has 17 amino acids. As DNA, the CDR3 is TGTGCCAGCTCACCAGCCGGAGGGCCATCGAACACCGGGGAGCTGTTTTTT. It yields the protein CASSPAGGPSNTGELFF.

The V call is TRBV5-1, the J call TRBJ2-2, with D uncertain. There are 11 residues in the CDR3. Germline V CDR1 and CDR2: SGHRS, YFSETQ. Trimming removed 3 bases from V and 9 bases from J, with 6 bases in between. DNA of the CDR3: TGCGCCAGCAGCTCCCATCGGGAGCTGTTTTTT. Amino acids: CASSSHRELFF. The variable domain in full, with the rest retrieved from reference TRBV5-1 and TRBJ2-2, is KAGVTQTPRYLIKTRGQQVTLSCSPISGHRSVSWYQQTPGQGLQFLFEYFSETQRNKGNFPGRFSGRQFSNSRSEMNVSTLELGDSALYLCASSSHRELFFGEGSRLTVL.

With respect to this clone: At the DNA level, this CDR3 is encoded by other sequences in the same sample as well. The gene calls are TRBV3-1 (or the pseudogene TRBV3-2) and TRBJ1-1, with D perhaps matching TRBD1 (5 bases). This CDR3 is 13 amino acids long. Trimming took 3 bases from V and 2 from J, leaving 7 bases between them. Germline V gene sequence: CDR1 LGHDT, CDR2 YNNKEL (reference sequence). The CDR3 region is CASSQTDNTEAFF. CDR3 coding DNA: TGTGCCAGCAGCCAGACAGATAACACTGAAGCTTTCTTT.

This clone was found many times. The genes are TRBV10-1 and TRBJ2-1, with 11 bases lining up with TRBD2. The CDR3 is 13 amino acids. Trimming cost V 4 bases and J 8 bases; bases outside gene matches: 1. From germline, CDR1 is WNHNN and CDR2 SYGVQD (reference sequence). CDR3 nucleotide sequence: TGCGCCAGCAGTGCTAGCGGGAGGTATGAGCAGTTCTTC. As protein: CASSASGRYEQFF.